This T cell receptor (beta chain) was captured by sequencing in a study of cytomegalovirus exposure and HLA in healthy donors. Primers included in the PCR were 60 Vbeta and 13 Jbeta primers. TCRdb's copy holds only in-frame clones and misses some; the assay was immunoSEQ multiplex PCR. The top ten clones hold approximately 7.1% of a sample with just over 150,000 clones, around three quarters of them seen once. This clone has only one observation. The V gene end was trimmed by 4 bases and the J gene end by 0 bases; junction bases not matched to a gene: 6. The CDR3 runs 17 residues. CDR1 is MNHNS and CDR2 is SASEGT in the germline V gene.

This receptor was obtained from a man aged 40-55 years in good health and CMV-seropositive. This chain connects TRBV6-1 to TRBJ1-5; 10 nucleotides align to TRBD1. Sequencing input: PBMCs. CDR3 amino acids: CASSAGTGVYSNQPQHF. In nucleotides, the CDR3 is TGTGCCAGCAGTGCCGGGACAGGGGTCTATAGCAATCAGCCCCAGCATTTT.